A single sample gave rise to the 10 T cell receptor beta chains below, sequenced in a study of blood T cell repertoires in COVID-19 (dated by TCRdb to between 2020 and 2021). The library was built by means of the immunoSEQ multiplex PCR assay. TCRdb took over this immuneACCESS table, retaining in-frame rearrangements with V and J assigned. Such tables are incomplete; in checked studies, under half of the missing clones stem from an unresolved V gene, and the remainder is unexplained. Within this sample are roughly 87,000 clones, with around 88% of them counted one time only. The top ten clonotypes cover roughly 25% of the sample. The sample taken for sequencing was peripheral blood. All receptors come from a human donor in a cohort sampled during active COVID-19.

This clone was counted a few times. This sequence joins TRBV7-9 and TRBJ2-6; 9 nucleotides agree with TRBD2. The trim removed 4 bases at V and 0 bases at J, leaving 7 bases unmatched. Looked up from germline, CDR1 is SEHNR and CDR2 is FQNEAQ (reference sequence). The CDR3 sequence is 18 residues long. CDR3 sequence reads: CASSSELAGYSGANVLTF. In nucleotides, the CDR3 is TGTGCCAGCAGCTCAGAACTAGCGGGCTACTCTGGGGCCAACGTCCTGACTTTC.

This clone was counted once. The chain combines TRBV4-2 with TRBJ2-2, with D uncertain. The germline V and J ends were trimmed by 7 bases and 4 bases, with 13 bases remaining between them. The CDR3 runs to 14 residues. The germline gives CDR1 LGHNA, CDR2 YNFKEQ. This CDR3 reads CASTSLEVTGELFF. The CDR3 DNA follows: TGTGCCAGCACCTCCTTAGAGGTCACCGGGGAGCTGTTTTTT.

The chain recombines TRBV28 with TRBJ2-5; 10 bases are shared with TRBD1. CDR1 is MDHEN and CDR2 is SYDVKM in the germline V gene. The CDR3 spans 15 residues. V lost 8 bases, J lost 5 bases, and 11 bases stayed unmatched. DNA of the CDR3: TGTGCCAGCGGGTTTTTCGGACAGGGGGGCGAGACCCAGTACTTC. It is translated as CASGFFGQGGETQYF. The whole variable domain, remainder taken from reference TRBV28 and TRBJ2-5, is DVKVTQSSRYLVKRTGEKVFLECVQDMDHENMFWYRQDPGLGLRLIYFSYDVKMKEKGDIPEGYSVSREKKERFSLILESASTNQTSMYLCASGFFGQGGETQYFGPGTRLLVL.

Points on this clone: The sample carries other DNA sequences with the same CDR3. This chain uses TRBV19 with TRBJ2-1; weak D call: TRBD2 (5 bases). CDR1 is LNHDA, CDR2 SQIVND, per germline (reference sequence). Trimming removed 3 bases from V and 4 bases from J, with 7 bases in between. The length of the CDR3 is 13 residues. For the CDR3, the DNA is TGTGCCAGTAGTATTGCGGGTTACAATGAGCAGTTCTTC. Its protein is CASSIAGYNEQFF. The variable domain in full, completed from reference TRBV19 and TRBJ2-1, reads DGGITQSPKYLFRKEGQNVTLSCEQNLNHDAMYWYRQDPGQGLRLIYYSQIVNDFQKGDIAEGYSVSREKKESFPLTVTSAQKNPTAFYLCASSIAGYNEQFFGPGTRLTVL.

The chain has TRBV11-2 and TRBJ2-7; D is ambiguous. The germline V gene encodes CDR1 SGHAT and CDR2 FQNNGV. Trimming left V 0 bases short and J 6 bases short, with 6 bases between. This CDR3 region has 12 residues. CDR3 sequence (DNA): TGTGCCAGCAGCTTAGATCTCAGCGAGCAGTACTTC. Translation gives CASSLDLSEQYF.

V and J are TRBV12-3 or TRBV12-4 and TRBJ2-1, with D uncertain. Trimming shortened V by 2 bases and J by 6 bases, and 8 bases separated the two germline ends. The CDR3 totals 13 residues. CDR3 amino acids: CASSLIGRNEQFF. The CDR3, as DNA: TGTGCCAGCAGTTTAATCGGTCGCAATGAGCAGTTCTTC.

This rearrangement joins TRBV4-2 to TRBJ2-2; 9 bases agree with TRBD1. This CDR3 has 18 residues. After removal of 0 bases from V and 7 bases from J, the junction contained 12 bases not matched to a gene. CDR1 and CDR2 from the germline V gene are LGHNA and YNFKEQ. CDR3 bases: TGTGCCAGCAGCCAAGAGTTGTTATCGACAGGGGGTAGCGGGGAGCTGTTTTTT. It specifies CASSQELLSTGGSGELFF.

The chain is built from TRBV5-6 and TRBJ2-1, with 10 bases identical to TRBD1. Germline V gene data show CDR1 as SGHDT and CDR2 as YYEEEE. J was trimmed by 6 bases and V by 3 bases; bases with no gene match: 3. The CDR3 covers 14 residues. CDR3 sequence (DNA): TGTGCCAGCAGCTGGGGGACAGGGGTCAATGAGCAGTTCTTC. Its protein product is CASSWGTGVNEQFF.

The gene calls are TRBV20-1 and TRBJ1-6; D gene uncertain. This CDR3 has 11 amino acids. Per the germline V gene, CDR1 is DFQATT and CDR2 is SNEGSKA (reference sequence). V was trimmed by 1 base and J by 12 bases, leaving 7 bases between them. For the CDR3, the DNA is TGCAGTGCTAGAGCCGGTGGACCCCTCCACTTT. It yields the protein CSARAGGPLHF.

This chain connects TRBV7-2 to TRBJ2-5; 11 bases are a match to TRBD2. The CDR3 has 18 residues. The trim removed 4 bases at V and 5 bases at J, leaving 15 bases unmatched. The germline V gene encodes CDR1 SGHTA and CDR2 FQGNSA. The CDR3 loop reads CASSYGVAGGPDGETQYF. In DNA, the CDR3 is TGTGCCAGCAGCTACGGGGTAGCGGGGGGGCCGGACGGGGAGACCCAGTACTTC.